This is a list of T cell receptor beta chains from one sample in a study of radiotherapy plus CTLA-4 blockade in lung cancer. The table came from immunoSEQ multiplex PCR; TCRdb's copy has only in-frame clones and leaves some out. The sample contains 50,000 to 70,000 clones, 77% of which appear only once. Sequencing was performed on peripheral blood, taken from a patient treated with radiotherapy plus ipilimumab. These receptors were obtained from a human donor with non-small cell lung cancer who had a partial response to radiotherapy plus ipilimumab. The CDR3 runs from the conserved cysteine through the conserved F or W. Fields, in order: CDR3 DNA, CDR3 protein, clone size, D gene, J gene, V gene. A D gene is named only where the DNA matches it firmly. Rows give clone size only sometimes, using once, few, many, or a class for an expanded clone.

DNA: TGTGCCAGCAGTTACGTCCCCACGGGGTCCTACGAGCAGTACTTC
CDR3: CASSYVPTGSYEQYF
size: NA
D: NA
J: TRBJ2-7
V: TRBV6-6

DNA: TGTGCCAGCAGCTTAGATCGAGCGGGGGGGGCAGATACGCAGTATTTT
CDR3: CASSLDRAGGADTQYF
size: NA
D: TRBD2
J: TRBJ2-3
V: TRBV7-2

DNA: TGTGCCAGCAGCCGGACAGGGTACACCGGGGAGCTGTTTTTT
CDR3: CASSRTGYTGELFF
size: NA
D: TRBD1
J: TRBJ2-2
V: TRBV6-5

DNA: TGTGCCAGCAGCTTACTACAGGGGGTTACTGAAGCTTTCTTT
CDR3: CASSLLQGVTEAFF
size: once
D: TRBD1
J: TRBJ1-1
V: TRBV7-2

DNA: TGCGCCAGCAGCCTAGGGACAGGGTTCTTTTCACCCCTCCACTTT
CDR3: CASSLGTGFFSPLHF
size: NA
D: TRBD1
J: TRBJ1-6
V: TRBV4-1

DNA: TGTGCCATCAGTGAGTTTCCCCCGGGACAGGGGGTTGGCGAGCAGTACTTC
CDR3: CAISEFPPGQGVGEQYF
size: NA
D: TRBD1
J: TRBJ2-7
V: TRBV10-3

DNA: TGTGCCAGTATTGCCCGGGGACAGGGGCCCTACGAGCAGTACTTC
CDR3: CASIARGQGPYEQYF
size: NA
D: TRBD1
J: TRBJ2-7
V: TRBV19

DNA: TGCGCCAGCAGCTTGGCTAGCGGGGGACCTTACAATGAGCAGTTCTTC
CDR3: CASSLASGGPYNEQFF
size: NA
D: TRBD2
J: TRBJ2-1
V: TRBV5-1

DNA: TGTGCCAGCATCCAGGCGGCAGGGCCCAATTCACCCCTCCACTTT
CDR3: CASIQAAGPNSPLHF
size: few
D: NA
J: TRBJ1-6
V: TRBV6-6

DNA: TGCAGCGTTCTAGAGGGGGCGGGCGGCACCGGGGAGCTGTTTTTT
CDR3: CSVLEGAGGTGELFF
size: NA
D: TRBD1
J: TRBJ2-2
V: TRBV29-1

DNA: TGTGCCATCAGTGAGTCGACAGGAAACTATGGCTACACCTTC
CDR3: CAISESTGNYGYTF
size: NA
D: NA
J: TRBJ1-2
V: TRBV10-3

DNA: TGTGCCGGGAGTCCTGGGACTAGCAGACCCCCGGAGACCCAGTACTTC
CDR3: CAGSPGTSRPPETQYF
size: NA
D: TRBD2
J: TRBJ2-5
V: TRBV2

DNA: TGTGCCAGTAGTATAAGCAGGGGCAATGAAAAACTGTTTTTT
CDR3: CASSISRGNEKLFF
size: NA
D: NA
J: TRBJ1-4
V: TRBV19

DNA: TGTGCCAGCATCGAAGGAGGGACAGCACAAGAGACCCAGTACTTC
CDR3: CASIEGGTAQETQYF
size: NA
D: NA
J: TRBJ2-5
V: TRBV7-6

DNA: TGTGCCAGCAGTTTATGGGGGGGAGGCGATGAAAAACTGTTTTTT
CDR3: CASSLWGGGDEKLFF
size: NA
D: NA
J: TRBJ1-4
V: TRBV27

DNA: TGTGCCAGCAGCTTGGTACAGGTTGGAAACACCATATATTTT
CDR3: CASSLVQVGNTIYF
size: NA
D: NA
J: TRBJ1-3
V: TRBV11-2

DNA: TGTGCCAGCCAGGGACTAGCGGGGGGTGAGGAGACCCAGTACTTC
CDR3: CASQGLAGGEETQYF
size: NA
D: TRBD2
J: TRBJ2-5
V: TRBV19

DNA: TGTGCCAGCAGTTTAGACAGGAATGGCTACACCTTC
CDR3: CASSLDRNGYTF
size: medium-sized
D: NA
J: TRBJ1-2
V: TRBV27

DNA: TGTGCCACCGCAAGAGCAACTAATGAAAAACTGTTTTTT
CDR3: CATARATNEKLFF
size: NA
D: NA
J: TRBJ1-4
V: TRBV10-3

DNA: TGTGCCAGCAGTTCGGATAGCGGGGACTACGAGCAGTACTTC
CDR3: CASSSDSGDYEQYF
size: NA
D: TRBD2
J: TRBJ2-7
V: TRBV28

DNA: TGTGCCAGCTCACCACTTGGGGCTAGCGGGATACAAGAGGCCCAGTACTTC
CDR3: CASSPLGASGIQEAQYF
size: NA
D: TRBD2
J: TRBJ2-5
V: TRBV18

DNA: TGTGCCAGCAGAGAGGGACAGGGGGCGAACACCATATATTTT
CDR3: CASREGQGANTIYF
size: NA
D: TRBD1
J: TRBJ1-3
V: TRBV27

DNA: TGTGCCAGCAGCTTAATTCGGGAACGCGAGCAGTACTTC
CDR3: CASSLIREREQYF
size: once
D: NA
J: TRBJ2-7
V: TRBV7-2

DNA: TGTGCCAGCAGCTTAAGGCTAGCGGGGGGCCTTTCCTACAATGAGCAGTTCTTC
CDR3: CASSLRLAGGLSYNEQFF
size: once
D: TRBD2
J: TRBJ2-1
V: TRBV11-2

DNA: TGCGCCAGCAGCCAAGGTCCTCAGGGATCCTACGAGCAGTACTTC
CDR3: CASSQGPQGSYEQYF
size: NA
D: NA
J: TRBJ2-7
V: TRBV4-1

DNA: TGTGCCAGCAGCGCCGGACACTTCAGGCAGTACTTC
CDR3: CASSAGHFRQYF
size: once
D: NA
J: TRBJ2-7
V: TRBV6-5

DNA: TGTGCCAGTAGTGGGGCCCCCGGATACGAGCAGTACTTC
CDR3: CASSGAPGYEQYF
size: NA
D: NA
J: TRBJ2-7
V: TRBV19

DNA: TGCGCCAGCAGCCCCTCAGGACAGGCTGGAGGAAACACCATATATTTT
CDR3: CASSPSGQAGGNTIYF
size: NA
D: TRBD1
J: TRBJ1-3
V: TRBV5-1

DNA: TGTGCCTCAAATTGGGGGACAGGGTTCACCGGGGAGCTGTTTTTT
CDR3: CASNWGTGFTGELFF
size: NA
D: TRBD1
J: TRBJ2-2
V: TRBV19

DNA: TGTGCCAGCACGGGCGGGGGGGTCACAGATACGCAGTATTTT
CDR3: CASTGGGVTDTQYF
size: NA
D: TRBD2
J: TRBJ2-3
V: TRBV6-1